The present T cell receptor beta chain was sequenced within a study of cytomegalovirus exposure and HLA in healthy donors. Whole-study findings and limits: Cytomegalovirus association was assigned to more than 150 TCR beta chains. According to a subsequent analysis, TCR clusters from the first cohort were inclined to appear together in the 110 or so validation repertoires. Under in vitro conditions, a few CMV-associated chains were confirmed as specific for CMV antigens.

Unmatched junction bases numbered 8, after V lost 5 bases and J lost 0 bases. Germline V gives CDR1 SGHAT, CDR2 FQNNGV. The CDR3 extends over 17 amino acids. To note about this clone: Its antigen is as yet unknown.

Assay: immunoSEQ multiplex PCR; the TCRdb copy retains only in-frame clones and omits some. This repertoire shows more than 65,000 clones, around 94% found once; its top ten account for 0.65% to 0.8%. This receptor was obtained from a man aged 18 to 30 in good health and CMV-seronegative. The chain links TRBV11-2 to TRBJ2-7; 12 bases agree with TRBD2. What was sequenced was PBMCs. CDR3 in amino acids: CASSPGLAGGSSYEQYF. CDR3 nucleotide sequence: TGTGCCAGCAGCCCGGGACTAGCGGGTGGGAGCTCCTACGAGCAGTACTTC.